This T cell receptor (beta chain) was sequenced during a study of blood T cell repertoires in COVID-19. On the study more broadly: Acute and convalescent COVID-19 specimens originated in the United States, Italy and Spain. Sources were T cells, B-cell-depleted T cells, or PBMCs; the material itself was cDNA or gDNA.

Germline V gene sequence: CDR1 SGHTA, CDR2 FQGNSA. The V and J ends lost 4 bases and 7 bases, in that order; junction bases with no gene match: 16. This CDR3 spans 17 amino acids. Authors' methods: Amplification from reference gene primers served as the basis for estimated nucleated cell counts. The protocol was immunoSEQ multiplex PCR, while the TCRdb copy is restricted to in-frame clones and leaves out a portion. Clonal size and the V and J genes are those of that table, whereas D and trimming came from the DNA. The sample has more than 60,000 clones, around 80% seen once. The specimen sequenced was peripheral blood. The sequence came from a man in his sixties with active or convalescent COVID-19. The genes are TRBV7-2 and TRBJ2-3; 8 bases agree with TRBD2. In DNA, the CDR3 is TGTGCCAGCAGCTCAGCGCGGGGGGCGGGGGACCGACATACGCAGTATTTT. Translating gives CASSSARGAGDRHTQYF.